The entry that follows covers one T cell receptor (beta chain) sequence. Sequencing used immunoSEQ multiplex PCR; TCRdb keeps in-frame clones, though not all of them. The sample shows 98,000 or so clones, less than 90% of them seen only once. This sample stems from a study of control samples from healthy donors and cancer patients. The receptor comes from a woman in her 70s in good health. Sample: blood.

Here the CDR3 reads CASSSPDLLRNYGYTF. The DNA of the CDR3 is TGTGCCAGCAGTTCCCCGGACCTCCTTCGGAACTATGGCTACACCTTC. V gene TRBV6-6 combines with J gene TRBJ1-2; no clear D gene. With 4 bases removed from V and 2 bases from J, the gap between germline ends came to 17 bases. Germline CDR1 is MNHNY and CDR2 is SVGAGI (reference sequence). This CDR3 has 16 amino acids.